This T cell receptor (beta chain) was observed in a study of TIL therapy for anti-PD-1-resistant metastatic lung cancer. Sequencing used immunoSEQ v3. Here immunoSEQ multiplex PCR was the method, and the copy in TCRdb shows in-frame clones only, minus some. The data hold approximately 30,000 clones, with 74% observed a single time. As regards this clone: Within the sample, other DNA sequences also encode this same CDR3.

Time point indicated: pre-treatment sample, taken before nivolumab and TIL therapy. Trimming removed 1 base from V and 4 bases from J, with 8 bases in between. CDR1 and CDR2 (germline): SQVTM, ANQGSEA. CDR3 length equals 14 residues. This clonotype was sampled from a woman aged 30 to 85 with non-small cell lung cancer. The chain has TRBV29-1 and TRBJ2-6; unclear D gene. The source was blood, collected at baseline. This CDR3 reads CSVEGLSGANVLTF. The CDR3 coding sequence is TGCAGCGTTGAAGGCCTCTCCGGGGCCAACGTCCTGACTTTC.